One sample yielded the 16 T cell receptor beta chains listed below, sequenced in a study of OX40 agonist ivuxolimab in advanced cancers. Clones were read by immunoSEQ multiplex PCR, and TCRdb kept only the in-frame ones, dropping some. The profile shows about 56,000 clones, approximately 80% of them singletons. The sample consisted of CD4+ or CD8+ T cells sorted from blood, taken in a trial of the OX40 agonist ivuxolimab. These receptors were obtained from an adult with an advanced solid tumor such as melanoma, head and neck, liver or kidney cancer.

The chain is built from TRBV5-1 and TRBJ2-5; TRBD1 agrees at 11 bases. This CDR3 contains 17 residues. Trimming took 2 bases from V and 5 from J; bases not matched to a gene: 11. Germline CDR1 SGHRS, CDR2 YFSETQ. The CDR3 spells CASSFLGQGAHQETQYF. CDR3 coding DNA: TGCGCCAGCAGCTTTCTTGGACAGGGGGCGCATCAGGAGACCCAGTACTTC.

This rearrangement joins TRBV5-1 to TRBJ2-3, with TRBD2 matching 14 bases. Germline CDR1 SGHRS, CDR2 YFSETQ. The CDR3 is made up of 21 amino acids. V was pared by 4 bases and J by 3 bases, with 19 bases of the junction left unmatched. This chain's CDR3 is CASSRFRSTGTSGRETDTQYF. DNA for the CDR3: TGCGCCAGCAGCAGATTTCGGAGTACCGGGACTAGCGGGAGAGAAACAGATACGCAGTATTTT.

The chain is built from TRBV6-1 and TRBJ1-5, with unresolved D. The CDR3 has 12 residues. The V gene lost 6 bases and the J gene lost 10 bases, with 13 bases spanning the gap. Germline V lookup: CDR1 MNHNS, CDR2 SASEGT. DNA for the CDR3: TGTGCCAGCAGCGGGATCCTACCACCCCAGCATTTT. It is translated as CASSGILPPQHF.

This clone was detected only a few times. The chain uses TRBV2 and TRBJ1-2, with D hard to call. The length of the CDR3 is 15 residues. CDR1 and CDR2 (germline): SNHLY, FYNNEI. V was pared by 2 bases and J by 4 bases, with 14 bases between. This chain's CDR3 is CASSERKVPTYGYTF. DNA of the CDR3: TGTGCCAGCAGTGAAAGAAAGGTCCCTACCTATGGCTACACCTTC.

This chain uses TRBV19 with TRBJ1-4; 8 bases match TRBD1. The junction had 11 bases not matched to a gene; V was cut back by 4 bases and J by 7 bases. The germline gives CDR1 LNHDA, CDR2 SQIVND (reference sequence). This CDR3 is built from 16 residues. CDR3 residues: CASSSDRGPTGEKLFF. The CDR3 DNA reads as TGTGCCAGTAGTAGCGACAGGGGCCCGACGGGTGAAAAACTGTTTTTT.

J is TRBJ1-1 and V is TRBV13, with D uncertain. V was pared by 1 base and J by 1 base, with 4 bases between. This CDR3 region has 13 residues. Germline V gene sequence: CDR1 PRHDT, CDR2 FYEKMQ (reference sequence). The CDR3 sequence is CASSLEPNTEAFF. CDR3 DNA: TGTGCCAGCAGCTTAGAGCCGAACACTGAAGCTTTCTTT.

CDR3 in amino acids: CASSLTSGTYEQYF. The CDR3 nucleotides read TGCGCCAGCAGCTTGACTAGCGGCACCTACGAGCAGTACTTC. V gene TRBV5-1 combines with J gene TRBJ2-7; 8 nucleotides line up with TRBD2. V lost 1 base, J lost 2 bases, and 2 bases stayed unmatched. The CDR3 length is 14 residues. The V gene's germline CDR1 is SGHRS and CDR2 YFSETQ.

The chain combines TRBV5-4 with TRBJ2-7; D might be TRBD2 (5 bases). CDR1 and CDR2 (germline): SGHNT, YYREEE (reference sequence). V was clipped by 4 bases and J by 6 bases, with 14 bases between them. The CDR3 loop spans 13 amino acids. CDR3 protein: CASSRGGWGEQYF. CDR3 nucleotide sequence: TGTGCCAGCAGCCGGGGTGGGTGGGGCGAGCAGTACTTC.

This clone was counted once. The genes are TRBV18 and TRBJ2-1, with TRBD2 matching 11 bases. Trimming took 0 bases from V and 8 from J; bases not matched to a gene: 3. This CDR3 is 15 amino acids long. Germline assignment: CDR1 KGHSH and CDR2 LQKENI. CDR3 coding DNA: TGTGCCAGCTCACCACCCTCTAGCGGGAGGTATGAGCAGTTCTTC. Amino acids: CASSPPSSGRYEQFF.

This clone occurred a few times. The chain couples TRBV4-1 to TRBJ2-1; 11 positions match TRBD2. The germline V gene has CDR1 MGHRA and CDR2 YSYEKL. V lost 1 base and J lost 6; bases outside the gene matches: 2. The CDR3 loop spans 15 amino acids. The DNA for the CDR3 is TGCGCCAGCAGCCAAGGACTAGCGGGGCTCAATGAGCAGTTCTTC. This gives the protein CASSQGLAGLNEQFF.

This clone showed up just once. CDR3 DNA sequence: TGCGCCAGCAGCCCTAGGACAGCCTACGAGCAGTACTTC. As protein: CASSPRTAYEQYF. The chain links TRBV5-1 to TRBJ2-7, with D tentatively TRBD1 (6 bases). V lost 4 bases to trimming and J lost 2 bases, with 10 bases between them. The CDR3 is made up of 13 amino acids. The germline gives CDR1 SGHRS, CDR2 YFSETQ. Full variable domain (remainder filled in from reference TRBV5-1 and TRBJ2-7): KAGVTQTPRYLIKTRGQQVTLSCSPISGHRSVSWYQQTPGQGLQFLFEYFSETQRNKGNFPGRFSGRQFSNSRSEMNVSTLELGDSALYLCASSPRTAYEQYFGPGTRLTVT.

The gene calls are TRBV7-3 and TRBJ2-1, with 14 bases fitting TRBD2. The length of the CDR3 is 15 residues. Germline values: CDR1 SGHTA, CDR2 FQGTGA. Trimming at V came to 2 bases and at J to 7 bases, leaving 1 base not matched to a gene. CDR3 sequence: CASSLGLAGGNEQFF. CDR3 nucleotides: TGTGCCAGCAGCTTAGGACTAGCGGGAGGTAATGAGCAGTTCTTC.

This clone showed up just once. The chain has TRBV6-6 and TRBJ2-7; possibly TRBD1 for D (6 bases). The CDR3 covers 14 residues. From germline, CDR1 is MNHNY and CDR2 SVGAGI (reference sequence). V lost 8 bases, J lost 2 bases, and 16 bases lay in between. This CDR3 reads CASGGQGKAYEQYF. CDR3 DNA: TGTGCCAGCGGCGGTCAGGGGAAGGCCTACGAGCAGTACTTC.

The rearrangement links TRBV7-6 to TRBJ1-1; D is uncertain. This CDR3 has 13 amino acids. Trimming removed 1 base from V and 2 bases from J, with 5 bases in between. Germline CDR1 SGHVS, CDR2 FNYEAQ. The chain's CDR3 is CASSLEANTEAFF. CDR3 nucleotide sequence: TGTGCCAGCAGCTTAGAAGCTAACACTGAAGCTTTCTTT.

The V gene is TRBV6-1, the J gene TRBJ2-1, with 9 bases matching TRBD2. CDR1 is MNHNS and CDR2 is SASEGT in the germline V gene. Unmatched junction bases numbered 8, after V lost 3 bases and J lost 8 bases. The CDR3 sequence is 15 residues long. CDR3 amino acids: CASSESAGGFDEQFF. The CDR3 DNA reads as TGTGCCAGCAGTGAGAGTGCGGGGGGGTTCGATGAGCAGTTCTTC.

This clone came up a few times. At the DNA level, this CDR3 is encoded by other sequences in the same sample as well. The chain carries TRBV19 and TRBJ1-5; the match to TRBD1 covers 7 bases. The V and J ends lost 4 bases and 4 bases, in that order; junction bases with no gene match: 1. Germline V gene sequence: CDR1 LNHDA, CDR2 SQIVND (reference sequence). The CDR3 has 13 residues. Here the CDR3 reads CASSNRGNQPQHF. CDR3 DNA sequence: TGTGCCAGTAGTAACAGGGGAAATCAGCCCCAGCATTTT.